Presented here are 21 T cell receptor beta chains from one specimen sequenced in a study of human T cells and chemical hapten exposure. Time point here: pre-sensitization, week 0. The treatment here: therapeutic diphenylcyclopropenone sensitization with weekly scalp DPC. MiXCR, run by TCRdb on the RACE reads, gives a single entry per CDR3 protein. This table has roughly 380,000 distinct CDR3 sequences, roughly 4.6% appearing once. The sample here was whole blood, taken in connection with sensitization to the hapten diphenylcyclopropenone (DPC). These receptors were obtained from a woman in her forties or fifties with alopecia areata. Some clones in this sample may be carry-over from other donors' samples.

This clonotype was counted many times. The CDR3 loop is CSARAPGGENDSPLHF. As DNA, the CDR3 is TGCAGTGCTAGAGCCCCGGGGGGGGAGAACGATTCACCCCTCCACTTT. The rearrangement uses TRBV20-1 and TRBJ1-6, with a possible D match to TRBD1 (5 bases). The CDR3 length is 16 residues. Trimming took 1 base from V and 8 from J, leaving 18 bases between them. Germline-derived CDR1 and CDR2 are DFQATT and SNEGSKA (reference sequence).

This clonotype appeared many times. This rearrangement joins TRBV11-2 to TRBJ2-1; D might be TRBD1 (6 bases). This CDR3 contains 16 residues. Germline V lookup: CDR1 SGHAT, CDR2 FQNNGV. The V end was cut by 5 bases, the J end by 8 bases, with 22 bases between. As DNA, the CDR3 is TGTGCCAGCAGCGTACTAGGACAGACACATGAGGATGAGCAGTTCTTC. Translation gives CASSVLGQTHEDEQFF.

This clonotype turned up a few times. This chain joins TRBV20-1 and TRBJ1-1; perhaps TRBD1 as D (6 bases). V was cut by 6 bases and J by 4 bases, with 21 bases left in between. Germline CDR1 reads DFQATT; CDR2 reads SNEGSKA (reference sequence). The CDR3 runs 15 residues. The CDR3 loop reads CSASHLAGVGTEAFF. In DNA, the CDR3 is TGCAGTGCCAGCCACCTCGCAGGGGTTGGCACTGAAGCTTTCTTT.

The table lists this clonotype with many counts. The J gene is TRBJ2-1, the V gene TRBV11-2; TRBD2 is a possible D gene (5 bases). Germline values: CDR1 SGHAT, CDR2 FQNNGV. This CDR3 is 16 amino acids long. V shed 0 bases and J shed 7 bases, with 16 bases lying between them. The CDR3: CASSLDLAGDVNEQFF. The CDR3 coding sequence is TGTGCCAGCAGCTTAGATTTAGCCGGGGATGTAAATGAGCAGTTCTTC.

V usage is TRBV9 and J usage is TRBJ2-2; 7 bases agree with TRBD2. Trimming cost V 5 bases and J 8 bases; bases outside gene matches: 9. The CDR3 is made up of 14 amino acids. Germline CDR1 and CDR2: SGDLS and YYNGEE. Written as DNA, the CDR3 is TGTGCCAGCAGTTGGGACTATAGGTCGGGGGAGCTGTTTTTT. It yields the protein CASSWDYRSGELFF.

This clonotype was seen ten or more times. This rearrangement joins TRBV7-9 to TRBJ2-3; D is perhaps TRBD2 (6 bases). Germline assignment: CDR1 SEHNR and CDR2 FQNEAQ (reference sequence). The CDR3 is 15 residues long. The V end lost 3 bases, the J end lost 4 bases, and 14 bases lay between the germline ends. The CDR3 loop reads CASSLKSGLADTQYF. CDR3 DNA sequence: TGTGCCAGCAGCTTGAAGAGCGGGCTCGCAGATACGCAGTATTTT. Variable domain in full (rest from reference TRBV7-9 and TRBJ2-3): DTGVSQNPRHKITKRGQNVTFRCDPISEHNRLYWYRQTLGQGPEFLTYFQNEAQLEKSRLLSDRFSAERPKGSFSTLEIQRTEQGDSAMYLCASSLKSGLADTQYFGPGTRLTVL.

This clonotype was seen many times. The chain couples TRBV5-1 to TRBJ2-1; D remains unclear. The germline gives CDR1 SGHRS, CDR2 YFSETQ. The CDR3 contains 15 residues. V lost 0 bases and J lost 8, with 15 bases in between. Written as DNA, the CDR3 is TGCGCCAGCAGCTTGGAGCCGAGTAACGCCCATGAGCAGTTCTTC. Translating gives CASSLEPSNAHEQFF.

Of note for this clonotype: A much larger clone sits a single nucleotide away, making a read error possible. The V call is TRBV29-1, the J call TRBJ2-7, with D possibly being TRBD1 (5 bases). The CDR3 extends over 15 amino acids. The germline V and J ends were trimmed by 2 bases and 2 bases, with 16 bases remaining between them. Germline V lookup: CDR1 SQVTM, CDR2 ANQGSEA. This CDR3 is CSVEIAMGLAYEQYF. Here the CDR3 DNA reads TGCAGCGTTGAAATAGCCATGGGGCTTGCCTACGAGCAGTACTTC.

This clonotype has at least ten counts. V is TRBV7-9 and J is TRBJ2-5, with D possibly matching TRBD2 (6 bases). CDR3 length: 14 amino acids. Germline assignment: CDR1 SEHNR and CDR2 FQNEAQ (reference sequence). V was trimmed by 5 bases and J by 2 bases, leaving 12 bases between them. This chain's CDR3 is CASSPGGPQETQYF. The CDR3 bases are TGTGCCAGCAGCCCCGGGGGTCCTCAAGAGACCCAGTACTTC.

V and J are TRBV20-1 and TRBJ2-6; D not certain. Germline V CDR1 and CDR2: DFQATT, SNEGSKA (reference sequence). The length of the CDR3 is 15 residues. V lost 0 bases to trimming and J lost 1 base, with 7 bases between them. CDR3: CSARDGWSGANVLTF. The DNA for the CDR3 is TGCAGTGCTAGAGATGGGTGGTCTGGGGCCAACGTCCTGACTTTC.

V and J are TRBV19 and TRBJ1-5; D not resolved. The CDR3 is 15 amino acids. Trimming took 3 bases from V and 3 from J, leaving 12 bases between them. Germline CDR1 LNHDA, CDR2 SQIVND (reference sequence). CDR3 DNA: TGTGCCAGTAGTATTATGCCCCGCGCCAATCAGCCCCAGCATTTT. Protein: CASSIMPRANQPQHF.

V and J are TRBV28 and TRBJ1-5; D possibly corresponds to TRBD1 (6 bases). The CDR3 loop spans 16 amino acids. The germline V and J ends were trimmed by 5 bases and 4 bases, with 18 bases remaining between them. CDR1 and CDR2 from the germline V gene are MDHEN and SYDVKM. The CDR3 loop is CASSPSEGGRNQPQHF. CDR3 DNA sequence: TGTGCCAGCAGTCCTTCCGAGGGGGGTCGGAATCAGCCCCAGCATTTT.

This clonotype came up a few times. The rearrangement joins TRBV5-1 to TRBJ1-6; D gene ambiguous. Germline V gene sequence: CDR1 SGHRS, CDR2 YFSETQ. V dropped 4 bases and J dropped 8 bases, with 7 bases sitting between them. The CDR3 extends over 12 amino acids. The CDR3 loop reads CASSQSDSPLHF. CDR3 in DNA: TGCGCCAGCAGCCAGTCGGATTCACCCCTCCACTTT. Together with reference TRBV5-1 and TRBJ1-6, the CDR3 gives the full variable domain: KAGVTQTPRYLIKTRGQQVTLSCSPISGHRSVSWYQQTPGQGLQFLFEYFSETQRNKGNFPGRFSGRQFSNSRSEMNVSTLELGDSALYLCASSQSDSPLHFGNGTRLTVT.

This clonotype was observed many times. V is TRBV5-1 and J is TRBJ2-7; no firm D call. The ends were cut back, 4 bases at V and 0 bases at J, with 11 bases in the middle. The CDR3 is 14 residues long. Germline CDR1 is SGHRS and CDR2 is YFSETQ. CDR3 sequence (DNA): TGCGCCAGCAGCACGGACGGTAGCTCCTACGAGCAGTACTTC. This encodes CASSTDGSSYEQYF.

This clonotype was observed a few times. V usage is TRBV30 and J usage is TRBJ2-5; D not resolved. The CDR3 runs 14 residues. V shed 3 bases and J shed 0 bases, with 11 bases lying between them. CDR1 and CDR2 (germline): GTSNPN, SVGIG (reference sequence). The CDR3 sequence is CAWRTWLNQETQYF. CDR3 coding DNA: TGTGCCTGGAGAACATGGCTTAACCAAGAGACCCAGTACTTC. The full variable domain, its missing parts supplied by reference TRBV30 and TRBJ2-5, is SQTIHQWPATLVQPVGSPLSLECTVEGTSNPNLYWYRQAAGRGLQLLFYSVGIGQISSEVPQNLSASRPQDRQFILSSKKLLLSDSGFYLCAWRTWLNQETQYFGPGTRLLVL.

This clonotype appeared many times. The chain is built from TRBV12-3 or TRBV12-4 and TRBJ1-2; unclear D gene. Trimming stripped 1 base from V and 4 bases from J, with 10 bases between. The CDR3 is 14 amino acids. The CDR3 spells CASSLGSGSYGYTF. The CDR3 nucleotides are TGTGCCAGCAGTTTAGGTTCCGGGTCCTATGGCTACACCTTC.

The sample holds many counts of this clonotype. J is TRBJ1-6 and V is TRBV2; a weak D match, TRBD1 (5 bases). Trimming removed 6 bases from V and 7 bases from J, with 13 bases in between. CDR3 size: 14 residues. CDR1 is SNHLY, CDR2 FYNNEI, per germline. The DNA for the CDR3 is TGTGCCAGCAGGGCGGGACGGGTAAATTCACCCCTCCACTTT. Translated, it gives CASRAGRVNSPLHF.

This clonotype was picked up many times. V and J are TRBV6-2 or TRBV6-3 and TRBJ1-1; 7 nucleotides align to TRBD1. The CDR3 length is 14 residues. V shed 5 bases, J shed 3 bases, and the junction held 6 bases outside the gene matches. Germline values: CDR1 MNHEY, CDR2 SVGEGT. This CDR3 reads CASSILTGDTEAFF. The CDR3 DNA follows: TGTGCCAGCAGTATACTCACAGGGGACACTGAAGCTTTCTTT.

This clonotype was detected a few times. The chain carries TRBV5-4 and TRBJ2-7; 8 positions agree with TRBD1. Losses at the gene ends were 1 base for V and 5 bases for J; bases not matched to a gene: 5. This CDR3 is built from 14 residues. Per the germline V gene, CDR1 is SGHNT and CDR2 is YYREEE (reference sequence). The CDR3 spells CASSLLQGVNEQYF. CDR3 bases: TGTGCCAGCAGCTTGTTACAGGGGGTCAACGAGCAGTACTTC.

This chain joins TRBV15 and TRBJ1-2; the D gene is possibly TRBD1 (6 bases). Per germline, CDR1 LNHNV and CDR2 YYDKDF (reference sequence). CDR3 length equals 15 residues. Trimming removed 1 base from V and 2 bases from J, with 11 bases in between. The CDR3 region is CATSRAGGANYGYTF. CDR3 sequence (DNA): TGTGCCACCAGCAGAGCCGGGGGCGCGAACTATGGCTACACCTTC. The variable domain in full, with the rest retrieved from reference TRBV15 and TRBJ1-2, is DAMVIQNPRYQVTQFGKPVTLSCSQTLNHNVMYWYQQKSSQAPKLLFHYYDKDFNNEADTPDNFQSRRPNTSFCFLDIRSPGLGDTAMYLCATSRAGGANYGYTFGSGTRLTVV.

This clonotype was observed at least ten times. V usage is TRBV10-3 and J usage is TRBJ2-5; tentatively, D is TRBD1 (7 bases). Germline V gene sequence: CDR1 ENHRY, CDR2 SYGVKD. This CDR3 is built from 12 residues. Trimming pared 10 bases from V and 5 bases from J, leaving 14 bases between. CDR3 nucleotide sequence: TGTGCCACCGGGGGACAGCTGGAGACCCAGTACTTC. This sequence encodes CATGGQLETQYF.